One and the same sample provided the 18 T cell receptor beta chains below, sequenced in a study of blood T cell repertoires in COVID-19. Produced via immunoSEQ multiplex PCR; TCRdb's table is partial and in-frame only. Here the sample spans 54,000 or so clones, around 86% being singletons. The source material was peripheral blood. The origin of the receptors is a woman older than 75 with acute or convalescent COVID-19.

The chain joins TRBV10-3 to TRBJ1-1, with D perhaps TRBD1 (6 bases). This CDR3 region has 11 residues. The ends were cut back, 2 bases at V and 11 bases at J, with 9 bases in the middle. Germline V gives CDR1 ENHRY, CDR2 SYGVKD. The CDR3 is CAISEGQLAFF. CDR3 nucleotide sequence: TGTGCCATCAGTGAGGGACAGTTGGCTTTCTTT.

This clone has only one observation. The chain links TRBV19 to TRBJ1-5, with D unclear. Trimming stripped 4 bases from V and 6 bases from J, with 7 bases between. Germline-derived CDR1 and CDR2 are LNHDA and SQIVND (reference sequence). This CDR3 is 12 amino acids long. The CDR3 DNA sequence: TGTGCCAGTAGTAGGGCATTTCAGCCCCAGCATTTT. This sequence encodes CASSRAFQPQHF.

The chain joins TRBV2 to TRBJ2-1; TRBD2 matches 13 bases. The CDR3 runs to 18 residues. With 7 bases clipped from V and 3 bases from J, the junction kept 12 bases outside the gene matches. Germline V gene lookup returns CDR1 SNHLY and CDR2 FYNNEI. CDR3 sequence (DNA): TGTGCCAGCACCCCTAGGCGACTAGCGGGAGGCATCTACAATGAGCAGTTCTTC. This translates into CASTPRRLAGGIYNEQFF. Full variable domain (remainder filled in from reference TRBV2 and TRBJ2-1): EPEVTQTPSHQVTQMGQEVILRCVPISNHLYFYWYRQILGQKVEFLVSFYNNEISEKSEIFDDQFSVERPDGSNFTLKIRSTKLEDSAMYFCASTPRRLAGGIYNEQFFGPGTRLTVL.

This sequence joins TRBV11-2 and TRBJ2-7; 7 bases are a match to TRBD1. The germline V gene encodes CDR1 SGHAT and CDR2 FQNNGV. V shed 1 base and J 4 bases; nucleotides not matched to a gene: 16. There are 18 residues in the CDR3. CDR3: CASSLVIHRQGIAYEQYF. Here the CDR3 DNA reads TGTGCCAGCAGCTTAGTAATCCATCGACAGGGAATCGCTTACGAGCAGTACTTC.

V is TRBV6-4 and J is TRBJ2-7, with D possibly matching TRBD1 (6 bases). Trimming shortened V by 7 bases and J by 6 bases, and 25 bases separated the two germline ends. The CDR3 runs 16 residues. Germline CDR1 and CDR2: MRHNA and SNTAGT. As DNA, the CDR3 is TGTGCCAGCAAGTGGATGGGGGTACAGGGCGGTTGCGAGCAGTACTTC. Its protein is CASKWMGVQGGCEQYF.

The chain employs TRBV5-4 and TRBJ2-7; 9 nucleotides match TRBD2. The CDR3 consists of 15 residues. V lost 0 bases to trimming and J lost 6 bases; unmatched junction nucleotides: 7. Germline V CDR1 and CDR2: SGHNT, YYREEE (reference sequence). The CDR3 sequence is CASSLEPSGNREQYF. Written as DNA, the CDR3 is TGTGCCAGCAGCTTGGAACCTAGCGGGAACCGCGAGCAGTACTTC.

The chain joins TRBV18 to TRBJ1-1; D is unresolved. The germline gives CDR1 KGHSH, CDR2 LQKENI. V lost 2 bases to trimming and J lost 5 bases, with 9 bases between them. The CDR3 consists of 13 residues. CDR3: CASSPGWRTEAFF. The CDR3 DNA reads TGTGCCAGCTCACCAGGGTGGAGGACTGAAGCTTTCTTT. The complete variable domain, with remaining parts taken from reference TRBV18 and TRBJ1-1, reads NAGVMQNPRHLVRRRGQEARLRCSPMKGHSHVYWYRQLPEEGLKFMVYLQKENIIDESGMPKERFSAEFPKEGPSILRIQQVVRGDSAAYFCASSPGWRTEAFFGQGTRLTVV.

The chain uses TRBV3-1 (or the pseudogene TRBV3-2) and TRBJ1-3, with D possibly TRBD1 on 5 matching bases. The germline V and J ends were trimmed by 4 bases and 3 bases, with 13 bases remaining between them. CDR3 length equals 15 residues. The germline V gene encodes CDR1 LGHDT and CDR2 YNNKEL (reference sequence). The CDR3 spells CASSPPGTGGNTIYF. For the CDR3, the DNA is TGTGCCAGCAGCCCACCCGGGACTGGTGGAAACACCATATATTTT.

The V and J genes are TRBV6-5 and TRBJ1-1, with TRBD1 identical over 9 bases. Germline values: CDR1 MNHEY, CDR2 SVGAGI. This CDR3 is built from 14 residues. The J segment lost 3 bases and the V segment lost 7 bases, leaving 6 bases of the junction unmatched. DNA for the CDR3: TGTGCCAGCAAAGGCGGGACAGGGTACACTGAAGCTTTCTTT. This codes for CASKGGTGYTEAFF.

The chain couples TRBV28 to TRBJ1-4; TRBD1 matches 7 bases. Germline V gene sequence: CDR1 MDHEN, CDR2 SYDVKM. Trimming at V came to 6 bases and at J to 8 bases, leaving 9 bases not matched to a gene. This CDR3 comprises 14 residues. The CDR3 spells CASSRTGVGEKLFF. CDR3 sequence (DNA): TGTGCCAGCAGCCGAACAGGGGTTGGGGAAAAACTGTTTTTT.

The chain joins TRBV24-1 to TRBJ2-1; 7 bases agree with TRBD2. The CDR3 spans 16 residues. Germline loops: CDR1 KGHDR, CDR2 SFDVKD. The ends lost 4 bases at V and 6 bases at J; junction bases unmatched: 11. The CDR3: CATSDTSRGLINEQFF. CDR3 nucleotides: TGTGCCACCAGTGACACCTCGCGGGGGTTAATCAATGAGCAGTTCTTC.

The rearrangement links TRBV7-2 to TRBJ2-7; D gene ambiguous. The V and J ends lost 5 bases and 6 bases respectively, with 11 bases between them. The germline V gene has CDR1 SGHTA and CDR2 FQGNSA. CDR3 size: 12 residues. Here the CDR3 reads CASSPPVGEQYF. For the CDR3, the DNA is TGTGCCAGCAGCCCTCCCGTCGGCGAGCAGTACTTC.

This clone was counted a few times. This rearrangement joins TRBV3-1 (or the pseudogene TRBV3-2) to TRBJ2-7; 10 bases line up with TRBD2. From germline, CDR1 is LGHDT and CDR2 YNNKEL (reference sequence). CDR3 length: 16 residues. V was pared by 4 bases and J by 3 bases, with 9 bases of the junction left unmatched. CDR3 protein: CASSPQRASGSYEQYF. The CDR3 DNA reads TGTGCCAGCAGCCCCCAAAGGGCTAGCGGGAGCTACGAGCAGTACTTC.

This rearrangement joins TRBV2 to TRBJ1-2; 9 bases line up with TRBD1. Trimming at V came to 7 bases and at J to 3 bases, leaving 6 bases not matched to a gene. CDR3 length: 14 amino acids. Germline loops: CDR1 SNHLY, CDR2 FYNNEI. This CDR3 is CASTTRTGDYGYTF. The CDR3 DNA reads as TGTGCCAGCACCACCAGGACAGGGGACTATGGCTACACCTTC.

This clone was counted between two and nine times. The chain couples TRBV14 to TRBJ1-2; the D gene is possibly TRBD1 (6 bases). CDR3 length equals 15 residues. The ends were cut back, 4 bases at V and 4 bases at J, with 16 bases in the middle. Germline V lookup: CDR1 SGHDN, CDR2 FVKESK. The CDR3 nucleotides are TGTGCCAGCAGCCCCCAGGCAGGGGCGAGCTATGGCTACACCTTC. This encodes CASSPQAGASYGYTF.

The V gene is TRBV2, the J gene TRBJ2-1; D is perhaps TRBD1 (5 bases). The CDR3 covers 12 residues. The V gene's germline CDR1 is SNHLY and CDR2 FYNNEI. Trimming left V 7 bases short and J 6 bases short, with 10 bases between. The CDR3: CASKSQGNEQFF. The CDR3 nucleotides read TGTGCCAGCAAGTCTCAGGGCAATGAGCAGTTCTTC.

The chain combines TRBV11-2 with TRBJ2-3; TRBD2 matches 7 bases. The CDR3 is made up of 15 amino acids. The germline V gene has CDR1 SGHAT and CDR2 FQNNGV. V was pared by 1 base and J by 4 bases, with 5 bases of the junction left unmatched. CDR3 in amino acids: CASSLVVTSSDTQYF. The CDR3 DNA follows: TGTGCCAGCAGCTTAGTAGTGACTAGCTCAGATACGCAGTATTTT. The full variable domain, completed using reference TRBV11-2 and TRBJ2-3, is EAGVAQSPRYKIIEKRQSVAFWCNPISGHATLYWYQQILGQGPKLLIQFQNNGVVDDSQLPKDRFSAERLKGVDSTLKIQPAKLEDSAVYLCASSLVVTSSDTQYFGPGTRLTVL.

The table lists this clone with a count of one. This sequence joins TRBV5-4 and TRBJ2-3, with TRBD1 matching over 7 bases. J was trimmed by 2 bases and V by 6 bases; bases with no gene match: 12. Germline CDR1 is SGHNT and CDR2 is YYREEE (reference sequence). This CDR3 region has 16 residues. CDR3 sequence: CASIPRGGRITDTQYF. The CDR3 DNA reads TGTGCCAGCATCCCCAGAGGGGGCCGAATCACAGATACGCAGTATTTT.